The TCR beta chain described here comes from a study of T cell repertoires in cytomegalovirus infection. Background on the study: Recently identified HLA-C-restricted CMV epitopes and well-studied HLA-B-restricted CMV epitopes were used by the study. CMV infection together with matching HLA type was indicated by public TCR beta signatures.

Trimming left V 2 bases short and J 4 bases short, with 9 bases between. This CDR3 contains 14 residues. Germline V gives CDR1 MDHEN, CDR2 SYDVKM. This clonotype has just a few counts. Antigen specificity is unknown. General study points: Identification of carriers of CMV plus the relevant HLA was achieved through cumulative public TCR beta family frequency.

TCRdb recomputed calls from the reads with MiXCR, one row per CDR3 protein. The table includes fewer than 950,000 distinct CDR3 sequences, about 30% detected once. The chain has TRBV28 and TRBJ1-5, with D perhaps matching TRBD1 (5 bases). The material sequenced was cultured CD8+ T cells from PBMCs, taken from culture after CMV antigen stimulation. The TCR sequence derives from a human donor in good health (CMV status not recorded). Some clones in this sample may be carry-over from other donors' samples. The CDR3 coding sequence is TGTGCCAGCAGTTTACCACAGGCGAATCAGCCCCAGCATTTT. It codes for CASSLPQANQPQHF.